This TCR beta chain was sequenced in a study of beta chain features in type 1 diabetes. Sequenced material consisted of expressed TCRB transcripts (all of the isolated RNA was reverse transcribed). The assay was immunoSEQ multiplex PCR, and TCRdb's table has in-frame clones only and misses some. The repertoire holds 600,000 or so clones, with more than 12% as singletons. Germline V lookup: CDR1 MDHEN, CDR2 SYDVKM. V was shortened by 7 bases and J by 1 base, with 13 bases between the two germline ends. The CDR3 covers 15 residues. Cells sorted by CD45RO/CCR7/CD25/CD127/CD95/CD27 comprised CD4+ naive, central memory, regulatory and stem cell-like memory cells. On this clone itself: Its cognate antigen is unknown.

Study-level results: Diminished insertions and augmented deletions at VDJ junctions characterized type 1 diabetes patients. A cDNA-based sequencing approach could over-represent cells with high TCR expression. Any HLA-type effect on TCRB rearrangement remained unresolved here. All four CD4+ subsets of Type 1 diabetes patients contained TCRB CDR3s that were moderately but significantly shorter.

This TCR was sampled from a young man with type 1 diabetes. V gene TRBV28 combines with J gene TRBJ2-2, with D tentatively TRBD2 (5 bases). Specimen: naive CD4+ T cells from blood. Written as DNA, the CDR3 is TGTGCCAGCATCACCCGCGGGTGGAACACCGGGGAGCTGTTTTTT. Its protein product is CASITRGWNTGELFF.